A selection of T cell receptor beta chains follows, all from one sample in a study of blood T cell repertoires in COVID-19. Clones were sequenced by immunoSEQ multiplex PCR, and TCRdb holds only the in-frame ones, with some missing. The repertoire includes about 160,000 clones, around three quarters of them detected once, and roughly 8% sits in the top ten. The sample taken for sequencing was peripheral blood. These receptors were obtained from a man aged 55 to 69 with acute or convalescent COVID-19. The CDR3 runs from the conserved cysteine through the conserved F or W. A D gene is named only where the DNA matches it firmly. A clone size is listed for some rows: how often the clone was seen (once, few, many), or a class if it is expanded.

clone size: -
CDR3 length: 12
D gene: -
J gene: TRBJ1-1
V gene: TRBV29-1
CDR3 DNA: TGCAGCACCGGACAGTCGAACACTGAAGCTTTCTTT
CDR3 protein: CSTGQSNTEAFF

clone size: few
CDR3 length: 14
D gene: TRBD1
J gene: TRBJ1-6
V gene: TRBV30
CDR3 DNA: TGTGCCTGGACCATGGACAGGGATAATTCACCCCTCCACTTT
CDR3 protein: CAWTMDRDNSPLHF

clone size: -
CDR3 length: 11
D gene: -
J gene: TRBJ2-1
V gene: TRBV20-1
CDR3 DNA: TGCAGTGTTCCGGGGTACAATGAGCAGTTCTTC
CDR3 protein: CSVPGYNEQFF

clone size: -
CDR3 length: 12
D gene: -
J gene: TRBJ1-1
V gene: TRBV29-1
CDR3 DNA: TGCAGCGTTGAGGGGGGGAGGACTGAAGCTTTCTTT
CDR3 protein: CSVEGGRTEAFF

clone size: -
CDR3 length: 14
D gene: -
J gene: TRBJ2-7
V gene: TRBV7-2
CDR3 DNA: TGTGCCAGCAGCTTATTTGGGGGCACCTACGAGCAGTACTTC
CDR3 protein: CASSLFGGTYEQYF

clone size: -
CDR3 length: 13
D gene: -
J gene: TRBJ2-4
V gene: TRBV10-1
CDR3 DNA: TGCGCCAGCAGATCAAAATCCCAAAACATTCAGTACTTC
CDR3 protein: CASRSKSQNIQYF

clone size: few
CDR3 length: 15
D gene: TRBD1
J gene: TRBJ1-4
V gene: TRBV5-1
CDR3 DNA: TGCGCCAGCAGCCAGTCCGGGACAGGGGGGGAAAAACTGTTTTTT
CDR3 protein: CASSQSGTGGEKLFF

clone size: -
CDR3 length: 13
D gene: -
J gene: TRBJ2-7
V gene: TRBV2
CDR3 DNA: TGTGCCAGCCATGCAACAGGGTTCGGCGAGCAGTACTTC
CDR3 protein: CASHATGFGEQYF

clone size: -
CDR3 length: 14
D gene: TRBD1
J gene: TRBJ1-1
V gene: TRBV6-4
CDR3 DNA: TGTGCCAGCAGCGCCAAAACAGGGGACACTGAAGCTTTCTTT
CDR3 protein: CASSAKTGDTEAFF

clone size: -
CDR3 length: 11
D gene: -
J gene: TRBJ1-2
V gene: TRBV2
CDR3 DNA: TGTGCCAGCAAGACGGAGGGCGGCTACACCTTC
CDR3 protein: CASKTEGGYTF

clone size: -
CDR3 length: 16
D gene: TRBD2
J gene: TRBJ2-3
V gene: TRBV2
CDR3 DNA: TGTGCCAGCAGTGAATTCCGGGGGGGCCCCACAGATACGCAGTATTTT
CDR3 protein: CASSEFRGGPTDTQYF

clone size: -
CDR3 length: 15
D gene: TRBD1
J gene: TRBJ2-7
V gene: TRBV5-6
CDR3 DNA: TGTGCCAGCAGCTCAACAGGGGGCGCCTCCTACGAGCAGTACTTC
CDR3 protein: CASSSTGGASYEQYF

clone size: -
CDR3 length: 14
D gene: TRBD1
J gene: TRBJ2-7
V gene: TRBV11-2
CDR3 DNA: TGTGCCAGCAGCTCAGGACAGGCAGTCTACGAGCAGTACTTC
CDR3 protein: CASSSGQAVYEQYF

clone size: -
CDR3 length: 14
D gene: -
J gene: TRBJ1-3
V gene: TRBV25-1
CDR3 DNA: TGTGCCGCTTCGGGGGGGACCTCAGGAAACACCATATATTTT
CDR3 protein: CAASGGTSGNTIYF

clone size: once
CDR3 length: 14
D gene: TRBD1
J gene: TRBJ2-7
V gene: TRBV18
CDR3 DNA: TGTGCCAGCTCACCGGGACAGGGGCCCTACGAGCAGTACTTC
CDR3 protein: CASSPGQGPYEQYF

clone size: -
CDR3 length: 12
D gene: TRBD2
J gene: TRBJ2-7
V gene: TRBV4-1
CDR3 DNA: TGCGCCAGCAGAGGGCTAGCGGGGGAGCAGTACTTC
CDR3 protein: CASRGLAGEQYF

clone size: -
CDR3 length: 16
D gene: TRBD1
J gene: TRBJ2-5
V gene: TRBV4-1
CDR3 DNA: TGCGCCAGCAGCCACTTCACTCAGGGGGCCGCAGAGACCCAGTACTTC
CDR3 protein: CASSHFTQGAAETQYF

clone size: -
CDR3 length: 14
D gene: -
J gene: TRBJ2-3
V gene: TRBV18
CDR3 DNA: TGTGCCAGCTCACCATTTTCCAGGGTTGATACGCAGTATTTT
CDR3 protein: CASSPFSRVDTQYF

clone size: -
CDR3 length: 15
D gene: TRBD2
J gene: TRBJ2-1
V gene: TRBV9
CDR3 DNA: TGTGCCAGCAGCGTAGTGGCTAGCGGGGACAATGAGCAGTTCTTC
CDR3 protein: CASSVVASGDNEQFF

clone size: -
CDR3 length: 15
D gene: TRBD1
J gene: TRBJ2-7
V gene: TRBV30
CDR3 DNA: TGTGCCTGGAGTGTACTCAGGGGGTCTCCCTACGAGCAGTACTTC
CDR3 protein: CAWSVLRGSPYEQYF

clone size: -
CDR3 length: 14
D gene: -
J gene: TRBJ2-7
V gene: TRBV3-1/TRBV3-2
CDR3 DNA: TGTGCCAGCAGCCAAGCTGCCGCAGTCTACGAGCAGTACTTC
CDR3 protein: CASSQAAAVYEQYF

clone size: -
CDR3 length: 12
D gene: -
J gene: TRBJ2-7
V gene: TRBV4-1
CDR3 DNA: TGCGCCAGCATGGGGGGCTCCTACGAGCAGTACTTC
CDR3 protein: CASMGGSYEQYF

clone size: -
CDR3 length: 15
D gene: -
J gene: TRBJ2-5
V gene: TRBV19
CDR3 DNA: TGTGCCAGTACCCCGACAGGCCGGTCGCAGGAGACCCAGTACTTC
CDR3 protein: CASTPTGRSQETQYF

clone size: -
CDR3 length: 16
D gene: -
J gene: TRBJ2-7
V gene: TRBV7-8
CDR3 DNA: TGTGCCAGCAGCTTCAGGGATGCGCAGGGGATCTACGAGCAGTACTTC
CDR3 protein: CASSFRDAQGIYEQYF

clone size: -
CDR3 length: 15
D gene: TRBD1
J gene: TRBJ2-5
V gene: TRBV2
CDR3 DNA: TGTGCCAGCAGTGACCGGACAGGAGCAGGAGAGACCCAGTACTTC
CDR3 protein: CASSDRTGAGETQYF

clone size: -
CDR3 length: 15
D gene: TRBD1
J gene: TRBJ2-7
V gene: TRBV5-1
CDR3 DNA: TGCGCCAGCAGCCCCGGGACAGTCAATTCCTACGAGCAGTACTTC
CDR3 protein: CASSPGTVNSYEQYF

clone size: -
CDR3 length: 11
D gene: -
J gene: TRBJ1-1
V gene: TRBV5-1
CDR3 DNA: TGCGCCAGTCAGGGGAACACTGAAGCTTTCTTT
CDR3 protein: CASQGNTEAFF

clone size: -
CDR3 length: 15
D gene: TRBD2
J gene: TRBJ2-1
V gene: TRBV4-1
CDR3 DNA: TGCGCCAGCAGCCCTAGCGGGGGGGCGTATGGCGAGCAGTTCTTC
CDR3 protein: CASSPSGGAYGEQFF

clone size: -
CDR3 length: 17
D gene: -
J gene: TRBJ2-2
V gene: TRBV9
CDR3 DNA: TGTGCCAGCAGCGTTGGGGGTCAGGGGCACAACACCGGGGAGCTGTTTTTT
CDR3 protein: CASSVGGQGHNTGELFF

clone size: -
CDR3 length: 12
D gene: -
J gene: TRBJ2-5
V gene: TRBV9
CDR3 DNA: TGTGCCAGCAGCGCCACGGGGGAGACCCAGTACTTC
CDR3 protein: CASSATGETQYF

clone size: few
CDR3 length: 16
D gene: -
J gene: TRBJ2-7
V gene: TRBV4-1
CDR3 DNA: TGCGCCAGCAGCGTAGTAAAGGACAGTAGCTCCTACGAGCAGTACTTC
CDR3 protein: CASSVVKDSSSYEQYF

clone size: -
CDR3 length: 14
D gene: TRBD1
J gene: TRBJ1-5
V gene: TRBV13
CDR3 DNA: TGTGCCAGCAGCCGAGGACAGGTCAATCAGCCCCAGCATTTT
CDR3 protein: CASSRGQVNQPQHF

clone size: -
CDR3 length: 16
D gene: TRBD1
J gene: TRBJ1-1
V gene: TRBV10-1
CDR3 DNA: TGCGCCAGCAGTCCGACAGGGGAGATGAAGAACACTGAAGCTTTCTTT
CDR3 protein: CASSPTGEMKNTEAFF

clone size: once
CDR3 length: 14
D gene: -
J gene: TRBJ1-1
V gene: TRBV5-8
CDR3 DNA: TGTGCCAGCAGCTTTGACGGGTTGAACACTGAAGCTTTCTTT
CDR3 protein: CASSFDGLNTEAFF

clone size: -
CDR3 length: 12
D gene: -
J gene: TRBJ2-3
V gene: TRBV25-1
CDR3 DNA: TGTGCCAGCAAACGAGAGACAGATACGCAGTATTTT
CDR3 protein: CASKRETDTQYF

clone size: -
CDR3 length: 17
D gene: TRBD2
J gene: TRBJ2-4
V gene: TRBV4-3
CDR3 DNA: TGCGCCAGCAGCCAAGATTGGAGAGGCGGGGGGAAAAACATTCAGTACTTC
CDR3 protein: CASSQDWRGGGKNIQYF

clone size: -
CDR3 length: 14
D gene: -
J gene: TRBJ2-7
V gene: TRBV5-1
CDR3 DNA: TGCGCCAGCAGCTCACCAGGGACTCGGTACGAGCAGTACTTC
CDR3 protein: CASSSPGTRYEQYF

clone size: -
CDR3 length: 18
D gene: TRBD2
J gene: TRBJ2-3
V gene: TRBV7-2
CDR3 DNA: TGTGCCAGCAGCTCCGTGGTATGGACTAGCGGGGGGGCGGATACGCAGTATTTT
CDR3 protein: CASSSVVWTSGGADTQYF

clone size: once
CDR3 length: 18
D gene: TRBD2
J gene: TRBJ2-1
V gene: TRBV28
CDR3 DNA: TGTGCCAGCAGTTCTAGCGGGGGGGGCTTCTTCTCCTACAATGAGCAGTTCTTC
CDR3 protein: CASSSSGGGFFSYNEQFF

clone size: -
CDR3 length: 12
D gene: -
J gene: TRBJ1-1
V gene: TRBV3-1/TRBV3-2
CDR3 DNA: TGTGCCAGCAGCCAAGATAATACGGTAGCTTTCTTT
CDR3 protein: CASSQDNTVAFF

clone size: -
CDR3 length: 12
D gene: -
J gene: TRBJ2-7
V gene: TRBV12-3/TRBV12-4
CDR3 DNA: TGTGCCAGCAGTTTTCAGGGGCTGGAGCAGTACTTC
CDR3 protein: CASSFQGLEQYF

clone size: -
CDR3 length: 15
D gene: TRBD2
J gene: TRBJ2-5
V gene: TRBV7-3
CDR3 DNA: TGTGCCAGCAGCTTAAACGGCGGGGGGCAAGAGACCCAGTACTTC
CDR3 protein: CASSLNGGGQETQYF

clone size: -
CDR3 length: 14
D gene: TRBD1
J gene: TRBJ2-3
V gene: TRBV29-1
CDR3 DNA: TGCAGCGTTGCCGGGACAGGTGGAGCAGATACGCAGTATTTT
CDR3 protein: CSVAGTGGADTQYF